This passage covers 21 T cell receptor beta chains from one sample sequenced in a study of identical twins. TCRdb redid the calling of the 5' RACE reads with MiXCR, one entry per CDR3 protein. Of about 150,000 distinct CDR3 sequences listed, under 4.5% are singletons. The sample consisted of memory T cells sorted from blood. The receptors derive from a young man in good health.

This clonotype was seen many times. The CDR3 DNA follows: TGCGCCAGCAGCCTCCCGGAGCCAGATACGCAGTATTTT. This codes for CASSLPEPDTQYF. V is TRBV5-1 and J is TRBJ2-3; no reliable D call. V was trimmed by 4 bases and J by 4 bases, leaving 10 bases between them. The V gene's germline CDR1 is SGHRS and CDR2 YFSETQ. CDR3 size: 13 residues.

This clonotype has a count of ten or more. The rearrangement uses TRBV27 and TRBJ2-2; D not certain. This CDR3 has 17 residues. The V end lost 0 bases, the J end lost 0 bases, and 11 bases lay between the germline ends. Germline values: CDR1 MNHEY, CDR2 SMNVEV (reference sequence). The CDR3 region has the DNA TGTGCCAGCAGTTTATCCTTCTCCGGGTCGAACACCGGGGAGCTGTTTTTT. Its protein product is CASSLSFSGSNTGELFF.

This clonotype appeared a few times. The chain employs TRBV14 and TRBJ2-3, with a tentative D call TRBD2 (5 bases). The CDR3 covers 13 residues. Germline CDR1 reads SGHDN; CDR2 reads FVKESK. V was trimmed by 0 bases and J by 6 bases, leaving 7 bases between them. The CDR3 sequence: CASSQDWRDTQYF. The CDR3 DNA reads TGTGCCAGCAGCCAAGATTGGAGGGATACGCAGTATTTT.

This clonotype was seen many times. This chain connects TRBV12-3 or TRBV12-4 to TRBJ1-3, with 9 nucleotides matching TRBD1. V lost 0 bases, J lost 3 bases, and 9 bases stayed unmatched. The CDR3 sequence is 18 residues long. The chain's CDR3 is CASSLARGQGTFGNTIYF. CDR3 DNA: TGTGCCAGCAGTTTAGCGAGAGGACAGGGGACTTTTGGAAACACCATATATTTT.

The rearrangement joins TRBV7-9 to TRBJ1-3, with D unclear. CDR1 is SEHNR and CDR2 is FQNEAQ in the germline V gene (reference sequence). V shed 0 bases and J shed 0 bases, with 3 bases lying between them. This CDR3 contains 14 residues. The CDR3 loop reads CASSLANSGNTIYF. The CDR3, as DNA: TGTGCCAGCAGCTTAGCGAACTCTGGAAACACCATATATTTT. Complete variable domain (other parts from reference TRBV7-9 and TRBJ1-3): DTGVSQNPRHKITKRGQNVTFRCDPISEHNRLYWYRQTLGQGPEFLTYFQNEAQLEKSRLLSDRFSAERPKGSFSTLEIQRTEQGDSAMYLCASSLANSGNTIYFGEGSWLTVV.

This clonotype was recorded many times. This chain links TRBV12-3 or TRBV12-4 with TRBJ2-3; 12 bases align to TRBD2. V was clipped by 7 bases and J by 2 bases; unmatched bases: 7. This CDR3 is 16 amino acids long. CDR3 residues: CASTRRTSGTTDTQYF. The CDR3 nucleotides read TGTGCCAGCACCCGTCGGACTAGCGGGACCACAGATACGCAGTATTTT.

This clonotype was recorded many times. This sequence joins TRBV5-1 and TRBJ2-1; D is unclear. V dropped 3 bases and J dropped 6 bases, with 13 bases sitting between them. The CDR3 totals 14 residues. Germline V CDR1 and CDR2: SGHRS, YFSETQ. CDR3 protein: CASSSSRTSNEQFF. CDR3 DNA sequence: TGCGCCAGCAGCTCGAGCCGGACGAGCAATGAGCAGTTCTTC.

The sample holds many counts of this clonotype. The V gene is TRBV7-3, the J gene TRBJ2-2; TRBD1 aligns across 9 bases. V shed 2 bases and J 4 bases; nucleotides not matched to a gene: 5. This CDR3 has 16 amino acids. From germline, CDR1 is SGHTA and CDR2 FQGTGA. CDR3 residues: CASSLGGQGTTGELFF. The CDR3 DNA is TGTGCCAGCAGCTTAGGAGGACAGGGGACCACCGGGGAGCTGTTTTTT. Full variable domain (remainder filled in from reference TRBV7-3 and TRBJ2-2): GAGVSQTPSNKVTEKGKYVELRCDPISGHTALYWYRQSLGQGPEFLIYFQGTGAADDSGLPNDRFFAVRPEGSVSTLKIQRTERGDSAVYLCASSLGGQGTTGELFFGEGSRLTVL.

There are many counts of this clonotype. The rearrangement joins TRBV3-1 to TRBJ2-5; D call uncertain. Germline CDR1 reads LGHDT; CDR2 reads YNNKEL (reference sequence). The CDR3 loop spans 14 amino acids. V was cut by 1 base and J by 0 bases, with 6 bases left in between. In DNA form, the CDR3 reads TGTGCCAGCAGCCAAGCAGGCTACCAAGAGACCCAGTACTTC. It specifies CASSQAGYQETQYF.

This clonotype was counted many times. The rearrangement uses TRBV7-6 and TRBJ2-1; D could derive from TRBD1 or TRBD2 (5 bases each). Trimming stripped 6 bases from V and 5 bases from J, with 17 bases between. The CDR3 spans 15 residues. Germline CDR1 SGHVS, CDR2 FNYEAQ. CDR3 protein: CASSGTFPGHNEQFF. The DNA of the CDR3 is TGTGCCAGCAGTGGGACCTTTCCCGGGCACAATGAGCAGTTCTTC.

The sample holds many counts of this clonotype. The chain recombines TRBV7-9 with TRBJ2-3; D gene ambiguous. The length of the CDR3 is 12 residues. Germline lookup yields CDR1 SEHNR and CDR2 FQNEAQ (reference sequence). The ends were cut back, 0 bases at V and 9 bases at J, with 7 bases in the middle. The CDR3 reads CASSLAGGTQYF. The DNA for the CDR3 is TGTGCCAGCAGCTTAGCTGGTGGAACGCAGTATTTT.

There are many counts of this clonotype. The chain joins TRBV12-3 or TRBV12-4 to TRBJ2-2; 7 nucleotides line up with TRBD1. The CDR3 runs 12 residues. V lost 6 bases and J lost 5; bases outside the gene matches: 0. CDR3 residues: CASRGQTGELFF. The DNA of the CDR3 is TGTGCCAGCAGGGGACAGACCGGGGAGCTGTTTTTT.

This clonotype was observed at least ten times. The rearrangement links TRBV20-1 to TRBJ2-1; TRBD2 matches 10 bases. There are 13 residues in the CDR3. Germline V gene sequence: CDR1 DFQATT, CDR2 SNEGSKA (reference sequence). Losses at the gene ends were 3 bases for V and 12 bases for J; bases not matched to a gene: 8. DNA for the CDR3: TGCAGTGCTAGGGGGCGACCTAGCGGGAGGCAGTTCTTC. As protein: CSARGRPSGRQFF.

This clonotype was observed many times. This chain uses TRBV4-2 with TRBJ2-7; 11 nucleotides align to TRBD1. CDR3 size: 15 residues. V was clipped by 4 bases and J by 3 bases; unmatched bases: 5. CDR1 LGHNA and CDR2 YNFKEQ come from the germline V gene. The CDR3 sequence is CASSPGTGGHYEQYF. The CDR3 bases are TGTGCCAGCAGCCCGGGGACAGGGGGGCACTACGAGCAGTACTTC.

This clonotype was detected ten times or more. CDR3 sequence: CASSLDEGTGYTF. Here the CDR3 DNA reads TGCGCCAGCAGCTTGGATGAAGGGACTGGCTACACCTTC. The gene calls are TRBV5-1 and TRBJ1-2; possible D gene TRBD1, 5 bases. The germline V gene encodes CDR1 SGHRS and CDR2 YFSETQ. The CDR3 sequence is 13 residues long. V was trimmed by 0 bases and J by 7 bases, leaving 10 bases between them.

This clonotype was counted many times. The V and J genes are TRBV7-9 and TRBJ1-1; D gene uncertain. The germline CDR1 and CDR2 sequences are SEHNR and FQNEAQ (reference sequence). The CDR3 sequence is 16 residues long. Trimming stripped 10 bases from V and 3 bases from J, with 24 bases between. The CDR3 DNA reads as TGTGCCACCCTGCCTTCCGGCCCCAAAAGGGACACTGAAGCTTTCTTT. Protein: CATLPSGPKRDTEAFF. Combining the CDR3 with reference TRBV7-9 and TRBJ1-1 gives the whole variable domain DTGVSQNPRHKITKRGQNVTFRCDPISEHNRLYWYRQTLGQGPEFLTYFQNEAQLEKSRLLSDRFSAERPKGSFSTLEIQRTEQGDSAMYLCATLPSGPKRDTEAFFGQGTRLTVV.

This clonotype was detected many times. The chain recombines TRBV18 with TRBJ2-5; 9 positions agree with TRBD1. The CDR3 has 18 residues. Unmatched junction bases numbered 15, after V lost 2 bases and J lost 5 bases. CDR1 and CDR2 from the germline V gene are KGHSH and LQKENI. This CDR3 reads CASSPKGSGTGSVETQYF. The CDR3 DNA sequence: TGTGCCAGCTCACCAAAGGGGTCCGGGACAGGGTCCGTTGAGACCCAGTACTTC.

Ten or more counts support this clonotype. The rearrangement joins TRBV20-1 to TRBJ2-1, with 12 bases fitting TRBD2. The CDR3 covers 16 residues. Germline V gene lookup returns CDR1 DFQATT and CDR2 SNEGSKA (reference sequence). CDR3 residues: CSAAKLAGGRYNEQFF. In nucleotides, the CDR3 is TGCAGCGCCGCCAAACTAGCGGGAGGACGCTACAATGAGCAGTTCTTC.

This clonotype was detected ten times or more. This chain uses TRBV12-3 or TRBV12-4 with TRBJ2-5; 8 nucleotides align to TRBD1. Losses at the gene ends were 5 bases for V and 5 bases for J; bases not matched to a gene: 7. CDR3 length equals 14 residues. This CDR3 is CASSLGDRRETQYF. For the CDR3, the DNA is TGTGCCAGCAGTCTAGGGGACAGGCGGGAGACCCAGTACTTC.

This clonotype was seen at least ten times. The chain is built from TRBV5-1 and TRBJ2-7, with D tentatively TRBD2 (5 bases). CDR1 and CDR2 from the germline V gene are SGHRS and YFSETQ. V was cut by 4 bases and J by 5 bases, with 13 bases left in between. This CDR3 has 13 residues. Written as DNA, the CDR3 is TGCGCCAGCAGCCCGACGGGGTCCCACGAGCAGTACTTC. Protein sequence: CASSPTGSHEQYF.

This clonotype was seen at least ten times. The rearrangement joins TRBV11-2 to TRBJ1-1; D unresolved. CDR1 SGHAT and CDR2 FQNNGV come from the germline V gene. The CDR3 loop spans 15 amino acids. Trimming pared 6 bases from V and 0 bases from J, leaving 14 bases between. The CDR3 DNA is TGTGCCAGCAGTTTATCCCAGGCATTGAACACTGAAGCTTTCTTT. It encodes CASSLSQALNTEAFF.